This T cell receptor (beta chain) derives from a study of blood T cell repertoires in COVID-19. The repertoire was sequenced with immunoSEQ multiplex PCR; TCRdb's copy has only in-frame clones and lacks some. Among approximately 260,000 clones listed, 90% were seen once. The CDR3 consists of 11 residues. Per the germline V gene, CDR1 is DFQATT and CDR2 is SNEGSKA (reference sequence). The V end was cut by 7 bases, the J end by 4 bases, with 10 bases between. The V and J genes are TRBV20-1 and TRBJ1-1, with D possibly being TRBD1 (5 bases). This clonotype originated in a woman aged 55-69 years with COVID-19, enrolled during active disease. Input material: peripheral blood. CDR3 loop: CSVKGSTEAFF. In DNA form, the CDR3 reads TGCAGTGTCAAGGGGTCCACTGAAGCTTTCTTT.